This TCR beta chain was found in a study of CD8+ T cells in alopecia areata. Regarding treatment: oral pan-JAK inhibitor, 5-10 mg twice daily. The CDR3 has 12 residues. CDR1 and CDR2 (germline): SGHDN, FVKESK. The germline V and J ends were trimmed by 4 bases and 4 bases, with 6 bases remaining between them. Extraction and reverse transcription of RNA yielded cDNA as the sequencing template. TCRdb's table, derived via immunoSEQ multiplex PCR, lists solely in-frame clones and lacks some. The sample has around 120,000 clones, 53% seen once. The sequence derives from a human donor with alopecia areata. The chain uses TRBV14 and TRBJ2-3; D ambiguous. The specimen comprised CD4+ T cells sorted from blood, sampled at week 4, from a patient treated with tofacitinib. As DNA, the CDR3 is TGTGCCAGCAGCCGACTGGCAGATACGCAGTATTTT. This translates into CASSRLADTQYF.